This T cell receptor beta chain was recorded in a study of early stage breast cancer tumors. The overall study: Of fewer than 20 invasive breast tumors, more than nine were hormone receptor-positive, HER2-negative. Study findings and constraints: Bulk DNA sequencing of unsorted cells missed chain pairing and markers.

Turning to this clone: Its antigen remains unknown.

V lost 4 bases, J lost 6 bases, and 9 bases stayed unmatched. The germline gives CDR1 LNHDA, CDR2 SQIVND (reference sequence). The CDR3 length is 17 residues. The repertoire was sequenced with immunoSEQ multiplex PCR; TCRdb's copy has only in-frame clones and lacks some. This table holds 65,000 to 75,000 clones, around 80% found once. The TCR comes from a person aged 40-50 years with breast cancer. The sequenced sample was blood. The chain uses TRBV19 and TRBJ2-7; TRBD2 aligns across 16 bases. The CDR3 DNA is TGTGCCAGTAGTAGAGTACCGGGACTAGCGGGAGGGCCCGAGCAGTACTTC. Protein sequence: CASSRVPGLAGGPEQYF.